A selection of T cell receptor beta chains follows, all from one sample in a study of CD8+ T cells in alopecia areata. The method was immunoSEQ multiplex PCR; TCRdb's version includes in-frame clones alone and lacks a portion of them. The table includes about 180,000 clones, 50% to 70% detected once. This material consisted of CD4+ T cells sorted from blood, taken at week 0. Source of these receptors: a human donor with alopecia areata. The conserved cysteine and the conserved F or W are not part of the CDR3 here. Fields, in order: CDR3 protein, V gene, D gene, CDR3 length. The D gene is left open where the match is weak.

CDR3aa: SVGTGLSTEAF
v_gene: TRBV29-1
d_gene: TRBD1
len: 11

CDR3aa: SVVLRGVEKLF
v_gene: TRBV29-1
d_gene: NA
len: 11

CDR3aa: ASSQDRRGRTEAF
v_gene: TRBV4-1
d_gene: NA
len: 13

CDR3aa: ASGTGLLVQETQY
v_gene: TRBV25-1
d_gene: NA
len: 13

CDR3aa: ASSQIPGQGASEQETQY
v_gene: TRBV18
d_gene: TRBD1
len: 17

CDR3aa: AWLQGRNSPLH
v_gene: TRBV30
d_gene: NA
len: 11

CDR3aa: ASSLTGTGRETQY
v_gene: TRBV5-1
d_gene: NA
len: 13

CDR3aa: ATKGVAGGSDTQY
v_gene: TRBV15
d_gene: TRBD2
len: 13

CDR3aa: ASSYGVTGQAGELF
v_gene: TRBV6-6
d_gene: TRBD1
len: 14

CDR3aa: ASSAWVNNEQF
v_gene: TRBV7-2
d_gene: NA
len: 11

CDR3aa: ASGPRSTDTQY
v_gene: TRBV12-5
d_gene: NA
len: 11

CDR3aa: ASTRTGINYGYT
v_gene: TRBV19
d_gene: TRBD1
len: 12

CDR3aa: ASSHRQIPRGELF
v_gene: TRBV14
d_gene: NA
len: 13

CDR3aa: AWRVHRFNTEAF
v_gene: TRBV30
d_gene: NA
len: 12

CDR3aa: ASNSGGVRETQY
v_gene: TRBV2
d_gene: TRBD2
len: 12

CDR3aa: AWTGGGTQAF
v_gene: TRBV30
d_gene: NA
len: 10

CDR3aa: ASGDFPNTEAF
v_gene: TRBV27
d_gene: NA
len: 11

CDR3aa: SVARLGPSGANVLT
v_gene: TRBV29-1
d_gene: NA
len: 14

CDR3aa: AWDRSGNTIY
v_gene: TRBV30
d_gene: NA
len: 10

CDR3aa: ASSLWIMRTSGGNEQF
v_gene: TRBV5-1
d_gene: TRBD2
len: 16

CDR3aa: ASSLEASGGSYNEQF
v_gene: TRBV11-1
d_gene: TRBD2
len: 15